This entry lists 24 T cell receptor beta chains sequenced from one sample in a study of CXCR3-negative and CXCR3-positive naive CD8 T cells. Researchers prepared the TRB cDNA libraries using 5' RACE with UMI labels. TCRdb reprocessed the 5' RACE reads; each CDR3 protein has one entry and no DNA is given. Listed are some 130,000 distinct CDR3 sequences; 0.29% falls within the top ten. Sequences were obtained from naive CXCR3- CD8+ T cells from blood. Subset indicated: CD45RO-CCR7+CD27+CD95- naive CD8+ T cells lacking CXCR3 (TNR3-). The receptors originated from a human donor in good health. Some clones in this sample may be carry-over from other donors' samples.

This chain uses TRBV29-1 with TRBJ2-1; the D call of TRBD1 rests on TCRdb alone, since no DNA is present to check it. Germline CDR1 and CDR2: SQVTM and ANQGSEA. The CDR3 is 14 amino acids. CDR3 region: CSVVWDRAYNEQFF.

J is TRBJ2-7 and V is TRBV3-1. The CDR3 contains 13 residues. The germline gives CDR1 LGHDT, CDR2 YNNKEL (reference sequence). This CDR3 reads CASSQGGSNEQYF.

This chain joins TRBV15 and TRBJ2-1; without DNA, the TCRdb call of TRBD2 cannot be checked. Germline V gene data show CDR1 as LNHNV and CDR2 as YYDKDF (reference sequence). The CDR3 totals 14 residues. The CDR3 region is CATNPSGAYNEQFF. The variable domain in full, completed from reference TRBV15 and TRBJ2-1, reads DAMVIQNPRYQVTQFGKPVTLSCSQTLNHNVMYWYQQKSSQAPKLLFHYYDKDFNNEADTPDNFQSRRPNTSFCFLDIRSPGLGDTAMYLCATNPSGAYNEQFFGPGTRLTVL.

The chain employs TRBV27 and TRBJ1-4; TCRdb's D call, TRBD1, is unchecked because there is no DNA. The V gene's germline CDR1 is MNHEY and CDR2 SMNVEV (reference sequence). The CDR3 has 14 residues. The CDR3 protein is CASRRTGFNEKLFF. Supplemented by reference TRBV27 and TRBJ1-4, the full variable domain reads EAQVTQNPRYLITVTGKKLTVTCSQNMNHEYMSWYRQDPGLGLRQIYYSMNVEVTDKGDVPEGYKVSRKEKRNFPLILESPSPNQTSLYFCASRRTGFNEKLFFGSGTQLSVL.

The chain has TRBV13 and TRBJ1-1; absent DNA, TCRdb's TRBD1 call cannot be checked. The CDR3 length is 14 residues. The V gene's germline CDR1 is PRHDT and CDR2 FYEKMQ (reference sequence). CDR3 region: CASSRGTLLTEAFF.

The chain recombines TRBV18 with TRBJ2-3; TCRdb designates TRBD1, a call that cannot be tested without DNA. The germline gives CDR1 KGHSH, CDR2 LQKENI. The CDR3 has 16 amino acids. CDR3 amino acids: CASSPVTGDGEDTQYF.

CDR3 region: CASRPANTGELFF. The genes are TRBV7-9 and TRBJ2-2. This CDR3 is built from 13 residues. Germline CDR1 is SEHNR and CDR2 is FQNEAQ (reference sequence).

The rearrangement links TRBV7-9 to TRBJ2-7; absent DNA, TCRdb's TRBD1 call cannot be checked. CDR3 length: 13 amino acids. The germline V gene encodes CDR1 SEHNR and CDR2 FQNEAQ (reference sequence). CDR3 in amino acids: CASSRGQSCEQYF.

The genes are TRBV5-1 and TRBJ2-3; lacking DNA, the TRBD1 call made by TCRdb goes unchecked. The germline V gene encodes CDR1 SGHRS and CDR2 YFSETQ. The CDR3 runs 15 residues. The CDR3 sequence is CASRPWTSGIDTQYF.

This chain joins TRBV12-3 or TRBV12-4 and TRBJ1-6; TCRdb outputs TRBD1, but without DNA this stays unchecked. This CDR3 has 14 residues. CDR3 sequence reads: CASSFTRYNSPLHF.

V and J are TRBV12-3 or TRBV12-4 and TRBJ2-1; TCRdb reports TRBD1, a call that lacks DNA to check it against. The CDR3 length is 15 residues. CDR3 loop: CASELGQGDIDEQFF.

This chain uses TRBV29-1 with TRBJ1-2; checking the TCRdb D call of TRBD1 is not possible without DNA. The CDR3 loop spans 13 amino acids. Germline assignment: CDR1 SQVTM and CDR2 ANQGSEA. This CDR3 reads CSVLLGGNYGYTF.

The J gene is TRBJ2-1, the V gene TRBV4-3; TCRdb's D call, TRBD2, is unchecked because there is no DNA. This CDR3 region has 17 residues. Germline values: CDR1 LGHNA, CDR2 YSLEER. The CDR3 region is CASSQDLVAGAGNEQFF.

V gene TRBV7-9 combines with J gene TRBJ2-1; TCRdb names TRBD2, which stays unverified in the absence of DNA. Germline assignment: CDR1 SEHNR and CDR2 FQNEAQ (reference sequence). The CDR3 totals 19 residues. CDR3 sequence reads: CASSLDFVAGGPSYNEQFF.

The rearrangement joins TRBV21-1 to TRBJ1-4. TRBV21-1 is annotated as a pseudogene. The CDR3 totals 17 residues. CDR3 sequence: CASSKPIRTDHAEKLFF.

J is TRBJ2-2 and V is TRBV29-1; TCRdb reports TRBD1, a call that lacks DNA to check it against. Germline V gene sequence: CDR1 SQVTM, CDR2 ANQGSEA. The CDR3 spans 15 residues. CDR3 sequence reads: CSVIQGLEDTGELFF.

V gene TRBV29-1 combines with J gene TRBJ1-1. Germline V gene sequence: CDR1 SQVTM, CDR2 ANQGSEA. The CDR3 contains 12 residues. This CDR3 is CSVDSRNTEAFF.

The chain employs TRBV7-6 and TRBJ2-1; TCRdb picks TRBD2, but there is no DNA to check that call. Germline loops: CDR1 SGHVS, CDR2 FNYEAQ. The CDR3 covers 16 residues. The CDR3 sequence: CASSLDETSGTFEQFF.

V is TRBV5-6 and J is TRBJ2-2; TCRdb's D call, TRBD1, is unchecked because there is no DNA. CDR3 length: 18 amino acids. Germline-derived CDR1 and CDR2 are SGHDT and YYEEEE. The CDR3 sequence is CASTVRPDRVSNTGELFF. The full variable domain, its missing parts supplied by reference TRBV5-6 and TRBJ2-2, is DAGVTQSPTHLIKTRGQQVTLRCSPKSGHDTVSWYQQALGQGPQFIFQYYEEEERQRGNFPDRFSGHQFPNYSSELNVNALLLGDSALYLCASTVRPDRVSNTGELFFGEGSRLTVL.

This chain uses TRBV29-1 with TRBJ2-5; the D call of TRBD2 rests on TCRdb alone, since no DNA is present to check it. Germline CDR1 reads SQVTM; CDR2 reads ANQGSEA. The CDR3 has 14 residues. CDR3 in amino acids: CSVEPPARFGTQYF.

The chain employs TRBV15 and TRBJ2-1. This CDR3 has 13 residues. Germline V lookup: CDR1 LNHNV, CDR2 YYDKDF (reference sequence). The CDR3 sequence: CATSIGGFNEQFF.

V and J are TRBV21-1 and TRBJ2-7; TCRdb designates TRBD1, a call that cannot be tested without DNA. TRBV21-1 is a listed pseudogene. The CDR3 extends over 13 amino acids. The CDR3 spells CASPHRPAYEQYF.

The V gene is TRBV15, the J gene TRBJ2-7; absent DNA, TCRdb's TRBD1 call cannot be checked. The CDR3 length is 14 residues. Germline CDR1 is LNHNV and CDR2 is YYDKDF (reference sequence). CDR3 loop: CATSVGQGNNEQYF.

CDR3 loop: CASSSTTLATETQYF. The V call is TRBV7-9, the J call TRBJ2-5. The CDR3 loop spans 15 amino acids. Germline V gene sequence: CDR1 SEHNR, CDR2 FQNEAQ (reference sequence).